This T cell receptor (beta chain) was captured by sequencing in a study of blood T cell repertoires in COVID-19. At the level of the study: Researchers got acute and convalescent COVID-19 samples from the United States, Italy and Spain. T cells, B-cell-depleted T cells, or PBMCs supplied cDNA or gDNA.

Methods used by the authors: Estimated nucleated cell counts came from reference gene primer amplification. This table comes from immunoSEQ multiplex PCR, and its TCRdb copy is limited to in-frame clones, with some not included. D and trimming come from the DNA, and the V and J calls and clone size come from that table. The data show about 81,000 clones, roughly 96% seen once. CDR1 and CDR2 (germline): LGHDT, YNNKEL (reference sequence). With 2 bases clipped from V and 4 bases from J, the junction kept 4 bases outside the gene matches. The CDR3 length is 15 residues. The chain links TRBV3-1 (or the pseudogene TRBV3-2) to TRBJ2-2; 7 nucleotides match TRBD1. This clonotype originated in a human donor with active COVID-19. The donor label of this sample is uncertain. The sequenced sample consisted of peripheral blood. The CDR3 DNA is TGTGCCAGCAGCCAACGACAGGGACCCACCGGGGAGCTGTTTTTT. Translated: CASSQRQGPTGELFF.